These T cell receptor beta chains were read from a single sample in a study of Graves' ophthalmopathy and Graves' hyperthyroidism. TCRdb reprocessed the multiplex PCR reads with MiXCR, giving one entry per CDR3 protein. The data contain a few hundred thousand distinct CDR3 sequences, roughly 39% of them seen just once; the ten biggest clones take up about 4.6%. The sequenced sample consisted of peripheral blood or thyroid tissue (not recorded which). The source is an adult man with Graves' hyperthyroidism. The CDR3 runs from the conserved cysteine through the conserved F or W. The D gene is left open where the match is weak.

v_call d_call cdr3_aa
TRBV4-1 . CASSQDPTVYTEAFF
TRBV7-6 . CASSLGGTSNQPQHF
TRBV2 TRBD1 CASSAQGESYEQYF
TRBV19 . CASSRNPEETQYF
TRBV7-8 TRBD1 CAGETGGGKDTQYF
TRBV10-3 TRBD1 CAISESTGGLFQPQHF
TRBV11-2 . CASSRTDYEQYF
TRBV6-6 . CASSQGDTEAFF
TRBV20-1 TRBD2 CSARDQLASGDRTQYF
TRBV2 . CASSRRAGATEQETQYF
TRBV2 . CASSVFGGSSDYGYTF
TRBV19 TRBD1 CASSTGQDTNYGYTF
TRBV12-3/TRBV12-4 . CASSFETGTLDLSGANVLTF
TRBV4-1 . CASAGFPLGNSPLHF
TRBV11-2 TRBD1 CASSLVTTGLGANVLTF
TRBV24-1 TRBD2 CATSDDGLADEQFF
TRBV6-5 . CASSYSVVGQPQHF
TRBV19 . CASSWQAGYGYTF
TRBV20-1 . CSARAGGGARYEQYF
TRBV11-3 TRBD1 CASSLYRGHGANVLTF
TRBV19 . CASSINADFSNQPQHF
TRBV9 TRBD1 CASSAGDRHYEQYF
TRBV2 TRBD1 CASSRTGHTEAFF
TRBV20-1 . CSARDQARSTYEQYF
TRBV20-1 TRBD1 CSAGTGPYGYTF
TRBV6-5 . CASRGAEEGVETQYF
TRBV29-1 TRBD1 CSVDPRTGSNEQFF
TRBV29-1 TRBD2 CSVAPGLETGEQYF
TRBV12-3/TRBV12-4 . CASSRGRVSSYNEQFF
TRBV25-1 TRBD1 CASNEETGGGGELFF
TRBV25-1 . CASSLQQPYNSPLHF
TRBV5-6 . CASSLSWESGTDTQYF
TRBV2 TRBD1 CASSVVGQGLGGEKLFF
TRBV19 . CASSSGTLNYYGYTF
TRBV19 TRBD1 CASSIGGTGGYNEQFF
TRBV7-9 TRBD1 CASSTPTGYSKGTEAFF
TRBV20-1 TRBD1 CSARDGQVAATNYGYTF
TRBV5-1 TRBD1 CASSSPERTGSRFRLEQYF
TRBV7-9 TRBD1 CASSISDRFDEQYF
TRBV6-5 . CASSYSMQGNYGYTF
TRBV7-3 TRBD2 CASSFLAGVLTDTQYF
TRBV29-1 TRBD2 CSVLDRGVSTDTQYF
TRBV6-1 TRBD1 CASSEAGGVYQPQHF
TRBV6-5 . CASSYGAGNTEAFF
TRBV10-2 TRBD1 CASRGTGEGYTF
TRBV9 . CASSVDLGIETQYF
TRBV20-1 . CSARGARGVETQYF
TRBV14 . CASSPTRRELFF
TRBV11-2 TRBD1 CASSLEQGGGAEAFF
TRBV7-9 . CASSPIRGANTAAFF